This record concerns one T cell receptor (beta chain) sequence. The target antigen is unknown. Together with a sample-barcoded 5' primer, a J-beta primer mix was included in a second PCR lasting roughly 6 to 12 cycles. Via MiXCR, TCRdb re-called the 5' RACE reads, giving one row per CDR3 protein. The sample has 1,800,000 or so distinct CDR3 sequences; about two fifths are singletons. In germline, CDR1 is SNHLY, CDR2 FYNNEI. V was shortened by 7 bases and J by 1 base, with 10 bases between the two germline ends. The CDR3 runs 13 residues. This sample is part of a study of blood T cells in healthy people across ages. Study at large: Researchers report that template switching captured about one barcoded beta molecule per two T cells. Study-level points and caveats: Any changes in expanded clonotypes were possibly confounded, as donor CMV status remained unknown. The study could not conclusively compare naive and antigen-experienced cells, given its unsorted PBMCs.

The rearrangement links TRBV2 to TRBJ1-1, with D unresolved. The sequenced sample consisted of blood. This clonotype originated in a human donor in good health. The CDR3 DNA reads TGTGCCAGCATGAAGACTGAGAACACTGAAGCTTTCTTT. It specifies CASMKTENTEAFF.